This paragraph reports one T cell receptor (beta chain). What it binds is not known. A single record per CDR3 protein comes from TCRdb applying MiXCR to the 5' RACE reads. This repertoire shows a few hundred thousand distinct CDR3 sequences, less than 9% found once; its top ten account for approximately 2.1%. This specimen belongs to a study of identical twins. General study findings and limits: Cord blood beta clonotypes that were abundant carried fewer insertions, and memory repertoires showed no such trend.

The CDR3 has 13 residues. Germline assignment: CDR1 SQVTM and CDR2 ANQGSEA. V lost 3 bases and J 5 bases, leaving 13 bases between the germline ends. The same data also went into a second study, on yellow fever vaccine responses in identical twins.

Sequencing used memory (CD45RO+) T cells sorted from blood. The genes are TRBV29-1 and TRBJ2-5; D not certain. The TCR originated in a woman aged 18-30 years in good health. Here the CDR3 DNA reads TGCAGCGTTGACCAGGACCTTGGGGAGACCCAGTACTTC. Protein sequence: CSVDQDLGETQYF.